The 4 T cell receptor beta chains listed next were all sequenced from one sample in a study of T cell responses to AZD1222 COVID-19 vaccine (dated by TCRdb to about 2021). Libraries were made using the immunoSEQ multiplex PCR assay. TCRdb retrieved this table from immuneACCESS and kept in-frame rearrangements only. Not all clones are present; in checked studies, unresolved V genes account for under half, and no reason is known for the remainder. This sample holds tens of thousands of clones; 88% were observed only once. The ten largest clonotypes hold 4% to 5% of the sample. The sample's time point label, in plain terms: about 28 days (+/-7) after the second vaccine dose. Interpreted using the paper, the treatment or condition label stands for: meningococcal conjugate vaccine given as trial control. The sample here was peripheral blood, taken 28 days after the second dose of the MenACWY control vaccine. The source is an adult who received the MenACWY meningococcal vaccine as a control.

This clone was seen a handful of times. The chain carries TRBV4-1 and TRBJ2-7; the match to TRBD2 covers 8 bases. The CDR3 consists of 16 residues. Germline CDR1 MGHRA, CDR2 YSYEKL. The V segment lost 2 bases and the J segment 4 bases; nucleotides outside the gene matches: 10. The CDR3 sequence is CASSQPGLAEFYEQYF. Here the CDR3 DNA reads TGCGCCAGCAGCCAACCCGGACTAGCTGAATTTTACGAGCAGTACTTC.

The rearrangement uses TRBV6-5 and TRBJ1-2; TRBD1 matches at 7 bases. V trimming: 8 bases; J trimming: 4 bases; junction bases outside the gene matches: 7. CDR1 is MNHEY and CDR2 is SVGAGI in the germline V gene. This CDR3 comprises 13 residues. The CDR3 is CASGQEGRYGYTF. The DNA of the CDR3 is TGTGCCAGCGGACAGGAAGGGCGCTATGGCTACACCTTC.

DNA for the CDR3: TGTGCCAGCAACAGATTCGGGAATCAGCCCCAGCATTTT. The encoded protein is CASNRFGNQPQHF. The chain employs TRBV28 and TRBJ1-5; no definite D call. The germline V and J ends were trimmed by 7 bases and 4 bases, with 11 bases remaining between them. There are 13 residues in the CDR3. Germline V CDR1 and CDR2: MDHEN, SYDVKM.

The chain joins TRBV11-2 to TRBJ1-1; 8 nucleotides match TRBD1. Germline lookup yields CDR1 SGHAT and CDR2 FQNNGV. Losses at the gene ends were 5 bases for V and 1 base for J; bases not matched to a gene: 9. This CDR3 contains 16 residues. As DNA, the CDR3 is TGTGCCAGCAGCCAGGACAGGGACTGGAAGAACACTGAAGCTTTCTTT. This codes for CASSQDRDWKNTEAFF.